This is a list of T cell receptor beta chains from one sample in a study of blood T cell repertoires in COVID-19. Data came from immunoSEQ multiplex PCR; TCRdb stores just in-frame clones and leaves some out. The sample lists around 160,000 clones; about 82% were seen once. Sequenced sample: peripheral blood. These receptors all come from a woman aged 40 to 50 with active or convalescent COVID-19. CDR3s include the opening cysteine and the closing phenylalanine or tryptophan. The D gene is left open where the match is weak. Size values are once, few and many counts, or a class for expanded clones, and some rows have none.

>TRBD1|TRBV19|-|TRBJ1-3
TGTGCCAGTAGTTTCGACAGGGCAGGAGGAAACACCATATATTTT
CASSFDRAGGNTIYF
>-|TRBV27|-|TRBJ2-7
TGTGCCAGCAGCCGAAGGGACTCCTACTACGAGCAGTACTTC
CASSRRDSYYEQYF
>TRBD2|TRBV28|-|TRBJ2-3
TGTGCCAGTACACTAGCGGGGGACACAGATACGCAGTATTTT
CASTLAGDTDTQYF
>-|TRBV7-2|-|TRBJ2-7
TGTGCCAGCAGCTTAAGGCAGGGAGGGGGCGAGCAGTACTTC
CASSLRQGGGEQYF
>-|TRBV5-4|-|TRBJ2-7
TGTGCCAGCAGCCCTGGACACGACCCCTACGAGCAGTACTTC
CASSPGHDPYEQYF
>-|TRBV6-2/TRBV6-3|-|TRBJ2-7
TGTGCCAGCAGCCTTCCTGGGGACGGGAGCTCCTACGAGCAGTACTTC
CASSLPGDGSSYEQYF
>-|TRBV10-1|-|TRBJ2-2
TGCGCCAGCAGTGAGTCGCGTCTCAGGGGATCCGGGGAGCTGTTTTTT
CASSESRLRGSGELFF
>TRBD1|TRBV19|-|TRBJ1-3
TGTGCCAGTAGATTTCGGCGACAGGGGACTGGAAACACCATATATTTT
CASRFRRQGTGNTIYF
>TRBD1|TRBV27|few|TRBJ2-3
TGTGCCAGCAGCCGTGGGACAGAGGCACTGAATACGCAGTATTTT
CASSRGTEALNTQYF
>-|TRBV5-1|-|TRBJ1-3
TGCGCCAGCAGCTTGCGGGTAGGGAGCACCATATATTTT
CASSLRVGSTIYF
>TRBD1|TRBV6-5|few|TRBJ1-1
TGTGCCAGCACCCCCGGGACAGGGGGCGAGGTTGAAGCTTTCTTT
CASTPGTGGEVEAFF
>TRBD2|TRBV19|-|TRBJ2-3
TGTGCCAGTAGTCGGGAGCCGGGACTAGCGGCAGATACGCAGTATTTT
CASSREPGLAADTQYF
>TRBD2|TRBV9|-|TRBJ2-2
TGTGCCAGCACCTGGACTAGCTCGAACACCGGGGAGCTGTTTTTT
CASTWTSSNTGELFF
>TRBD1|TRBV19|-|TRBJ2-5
TGTGCCAGTAGTATAGGGGGGACAGGGCGGAGGCAGACCCAGTACTTC
CASSIGGTGRRQTQYF
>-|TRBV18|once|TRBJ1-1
TGTGCCAGCTCACCAAGGAACGGGGGTTTGAACACTGAAGCTTTCTTT
CASSPRNGGLNTEAFF
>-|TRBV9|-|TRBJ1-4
TGTGCCAGCAGCGCAGGAACTGGCAATGAAAAACTGTTTTTT
CASSAGTGNEKLFF
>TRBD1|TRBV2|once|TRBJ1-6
TGTGCCAGCAAAACGAGACAGGGTAATTCACCCCTCCACTTT
CASKTRQGNSPLHF
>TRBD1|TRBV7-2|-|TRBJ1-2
TGTGCCAGCAGCGGAAGACAGGGGACCGCCTATGGCTACACCTTC
CASSGRQGTAYGYTF
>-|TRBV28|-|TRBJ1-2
TGTGCCAGCAGTTTGACAGCGAACTATGGCTACACCTTC
CASSLTANYGYTF
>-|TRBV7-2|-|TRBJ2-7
TGTGCCAGCAGCCACCTACTAGGTACCGTTTACGAGCAGTACTTC
CASSHLLGTVYEQYF
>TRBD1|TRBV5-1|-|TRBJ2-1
TGCGCCAGCAGCTCCTATTACAGGGGCACCTACAATGAGCAGTTCTTC
CASSSYYRGTYNEQFF
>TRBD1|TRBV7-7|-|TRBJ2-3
TGTGCCAGCAGCCCACACACAGGGGGCACAGATACGCAGTATTTT
CASSPHTGGTDTQYF
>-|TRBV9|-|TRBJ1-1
TGTGCCAGCTCACGACGGGGGGGCACTGAAGCTTTCTTT
CASSRRGGTEAFF
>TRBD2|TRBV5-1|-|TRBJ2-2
TGCGCCAGCAGCTCAACAATAACGAGCGGGAGGGACACCGGGGAGCTGTTTTTT
CASSSTITSGRDTGELFF
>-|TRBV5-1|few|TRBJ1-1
TGCGCCAGCAGCTTCTCCGGGTCGGCTTTCTTT
CASSFSGSAFF
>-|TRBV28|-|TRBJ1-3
TGTGCCAGCAGTGCCCAAGCCCCGGGTCACGGAAACACCATATATTTT
CASSAQAPGHGNTIYF
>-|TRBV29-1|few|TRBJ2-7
TGCAGCGTTGAAGACTTGCGGGGACCCTACGAGCAGTACTTC
CSVEDLRGPYEQYF
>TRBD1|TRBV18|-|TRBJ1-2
TGTGCCAGCTCAGCCCGAGGGGGCAGATATGGCTACACCTTC
CASSARGGRYGYTF
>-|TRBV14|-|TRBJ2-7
TGTGCCAGCAGCCAAGATAGGTGGACTCTGATACGAGGGCAGTACTTC
CASSQDRWTLIRGQYF
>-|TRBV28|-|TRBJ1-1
TGTGCCAGCAATAAAAGGGGGGGGCCGGCCACTGAAGCTTTCTTT
CASNKRGGPATEAFF
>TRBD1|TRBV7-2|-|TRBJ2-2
TGTGCCAGCAGTAGACAGGGGTTGGGCGGGGAGCTGTTTTTT
CASSRQGLGGELFF
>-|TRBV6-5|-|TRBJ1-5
TGTGCCAGCAGTTACCTAGGTGATCAGCCCCAGCATTTT
CASSYLGDQPQHF
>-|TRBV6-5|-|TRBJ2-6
TGTGCCAGCAGTTACGGGAGCACTGGGGCCAACGTCCTGACTTTC
CASSYGSTGANVLTF
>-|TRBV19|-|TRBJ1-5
TGTGCCAGTAGTGTCCGGGACACCAATCAGCCCCAGCATTTT
CASSVRDTNQPQHF
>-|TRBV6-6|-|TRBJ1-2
TGTGCCAGCAGTTACGAGGGCAACTATGGCTACACCTTC
CASSYEGNYGYTF
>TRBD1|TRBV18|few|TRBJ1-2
TGTGCCAGCTCACCACCGATAGGACAGGGGTTGGACTACACCTTC
CASSPPIGQGLDYTF
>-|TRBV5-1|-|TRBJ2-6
TGCGCCAGCAGCTTGGGCAGGGCTGGGGCCAACGTCCTGACTTTC
CASSLGRAGANVLTF
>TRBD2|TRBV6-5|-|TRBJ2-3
TGTGCCAGCAGTAGCGGGGGGTCTAGCACAGATACGCAGTATTTT
CASSSGGSSTDTQYF
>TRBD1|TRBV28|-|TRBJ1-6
TGTGCCAGCAGATTTTCCTTACTTCCGGGACAGGCACCCCTCCACTTT
CASRFSLLPGQAPLHF
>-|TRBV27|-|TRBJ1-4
TGTGCCAGCAGTCAAAACAGTGCAACTAATGAAAAACTGTTTTTT
CASSQNSATNEKLFF
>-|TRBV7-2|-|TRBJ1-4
TGTGCCAGCAGCGCACTATATGACAGTTATAATGAAAAACTGTTTTTT
CASSALYDSYNEKLFF
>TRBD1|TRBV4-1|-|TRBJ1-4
TGCGCCAGCAGCCTCGGGGACAGAGATGAAAAACTGTTTTTT
CASSLGDRDEKLFF
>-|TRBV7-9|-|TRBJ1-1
TGTGCCAGCAGCAATACAGATGAGAACACTGAAGCTTTCTTT
CASSNTDENTEAFF
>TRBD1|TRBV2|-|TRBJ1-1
TGTGCCAGCAGGGAAACTTCAGGGGGCCCTGGGACTGAAGCTTTCTTT
CASRETSGGPGTEAFF
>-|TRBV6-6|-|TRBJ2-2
TGTGCCAGCCGTAGCGGGGAGCTGTTTTTT
CASRSGELFF
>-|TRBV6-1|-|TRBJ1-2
TGTGCCAGCAGTGAGGGGGGAAGCTATGGCTACACCTTC
CASSEGGSYGYTF
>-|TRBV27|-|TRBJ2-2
TGTGCCAGCAGTTTATCCTCTTCTGGCAGGGTAACCGGGGAGCTGTTTTTT
CASSLSSSGRVTGELFF
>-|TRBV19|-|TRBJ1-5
TGTGCCAGTAGTATAAGGGAGGGGCCCCAGCATTTT
CASSIREGPQHF
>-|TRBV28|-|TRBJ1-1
TGTGCCAGCAGTGCTTCGCAGGGAGGCACTGAAGCTTTCTTT
CASSASQGGTEAFF
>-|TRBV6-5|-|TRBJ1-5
TGTGCCAGCAGCCTCGGGACATTGTCCCAGCATTTT
CASSLGTLSQHF
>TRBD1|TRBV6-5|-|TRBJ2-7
TGTGCCAGCAACACAGGGGGCTACTACTACGAGCAGTACTTC
CASNTGGYYYEQYF
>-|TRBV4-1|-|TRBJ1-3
TGCGCCAGCAGCCAAGATAGGCCCGGGAACACCATATATTTT
CASSQDRPGNTIYF
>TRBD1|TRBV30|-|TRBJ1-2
TGTGCCTTGCACAGGGGAGGTTATGGCTACACCTTC
CALHRGGYGYTF